This TCR beta chain was found in a study of graft-versus-host responses after intestinal transplantation. Study details: Each of the recipients got a multivisceral, liver-intestinal, or isolated intestinal transplant.

The CDR3 has 17 residues. Per the germline V gene, CDR1 is SGHVS and CDR2 is FQNEAQ. Germline trimming cut 0 bases from V and 3 bases from J; bases unmatched to any gene: 8. Notes on this clone: The target antigen is unknown.

Profiled with immunoSEQ multiplex PCR; TCRdb holds only in-frame clones, not every one. The repertoire has 50,000 to 60,000 clones, roughly 91% of them found once; the top ten carry around 2.5%. V gene TRBV7-8 combines with J gene TRBJ2-1; 7 bases are a match to TRBD2. The receptor was isolated from a human donor who was the organ donor for an intestinal transplant. Sequencing used unstimulated CD4+ T cells sorted from spleen or lymph node cells, obtained before transplant. The CDR3: CASSLAIAGLSYNEQFF. Written as DNA, the CDR3 is TGTGCCAGCAGCTTAGCTATTGCGGGACTAAGCTACAATGAGCAGTTCTTC.